A selection of T cell receptor beta chains follows, all from one sample in a study of CD4 T cells in relation to SARS-CoV-2 and coronaviruses. Method: immunoSEQ multiplex PCR; TCRdb's copy keeps in-frame clones and lacks some. The repertoire has 20,000 or so clones, around 75% of them found once; the top ten carry 12%. These receptors have no identified antigens. The sample comprised CD4+ T cells from PBMCs, cultured in vitro. The receptors were gathered from a human donor in good health. Both conserved end residues are part of each CDR3. A D gene is named only where the DNA matches it firmly. Where a row states a size, it is once, few, many or the class of an expanded clone; other rows omit it.

D gene,J gene,clone size,V gene,CDR3 protein,CDR3 DNA
TRBD2,TRBJ2-1,-,TRBV10-3,CAIRGPGLAGGGEQFF,TGTGCCATCAGGGGTCCGGGACTAGCGGGAGGGGGTGAGCAGTTCTTC
-,TRBJ2-7,-,TRBV5-1,CASSLSSGDYEQYF,TGCGCCAGCAGCTTGAGCTCAGGGGACTACGAGCAGTACTTC
-,TRBJ1-2,-,TRBV12-3/TRBV12-4,CASTQTSAGYTF,TGTGCCAGCACCCAAACCAGCGCGGGCTACACCTTC
TRBD1,TRBJ2-7,-,TRBV5-6,CASSWGDRAEQYF,TGTGCCAGCAGCTGGGGGGACAGGGCCGAGCAGTACTTC
TRBD1,TRBJ1-6,-,TRBV5-4,CASSSEATGNNSPLHF,TGTGCCAGCAGCAGCGAAGCGACAGGGAACAATTCACCCCTCCACTTT
TRBD1,TRBJ2-7,-,TRBV6-5,CASSWDRGPYEQYF,TGTGCCAGCAGTTGGGACAGGGGACCCTACGAGCAGTACTTC
-,TRBJ2-3,-,TRBV19,CASSIGVTPTDTQYF,TGTGCCAGTAGTATTGGGGTGACTCCCACAGATACGCAGTATTTT
TRBD1,TRBJ2-3,-,TRBV6-5,CASSLGQGTDTQYF,TGTGCCAGCAGCCTGGGACAGGGCACAGATACGCAGTATTTT
TRBD1,TRBJ1-1,-,TRBV14,CASSGRPGQGMAFF,TGTGCCAGCAGCGGTCGACCGGGACAGGGGATGGCTTTCTTT
-,TRBJ1-1,-,TRBV6-5,CASSYGGVRTEAFF,TGTGCCAGCAGTTACGGGGGGGTGAGAACTGAAGCTTTCTTT
-,TRBJ2-3,-,TRBV7-3,CASSLQGTGTDTQYF,TGTGCCAGCAGCCTACAGGGTACGGGCACAGATACGCAGTATTTT
TRBD1,TRBJ2-2,few,TRBV19,CASTTGTGNTGELFF,TGTGCCAGTACCACCGGGACAGGGAACACCGGGGAGCTGTTTTTT
TRBD1,TRBJ1-4,once,TRBV4-1,CASSQPPGQGAIIYEKLFF,TGCGCCAGCAGCCAGCCTCCGGGACAGGGGGCGATTATATATGAAAAACTGTTTTTT
-,TRBJ1-6,few,TRBV12-3/TRBV12-4,CASSLTDSPLHF,TGTGCCAGCAGTTTAACAGATTCACCCCTCCACTTT
TRBD2,TRBJ2-7,-,TRBV6-6,CASSSTSGSFQYF,TGTGCCAGCAGTTCTACTAGCGGGAGCTTTCAGTACTTC
TRBD2,TRBJ2-1,-,TRBV7-2,CASSLFQRESPWFF,TGTGCCAGCAGCTTATTCCAGCGGGAGAGCCCGTGGTTCTTC
-,TRBJ1-4,-,TRBV28,CASITPGTADEKLFF,TGTGCCAGCATTACTCCCGGGACGGCCGATGAAAAACTGTTTTTT
TRBD1,TRBJ1-2,-,TRBV19,CASSIGLDRVVGYTF,TGTGCCAGTAGTATAGGCCTGGACAGGGTAGTCGGCTACACCTTC
TRBD1,TRBJ2-7,-,TRBV6-5,CASRNDRASYEQYF,TGTGCCAGCAGGAATGACAGGGCCTCCTACGAGCAGTACTTC
-,TRBJ1-1,-,TRBV30,CAWSRLETEAFF,TGTGCCTGGAGTAGACTGGAGACTGAAGCTTTCTTT
TRBD2,TRBJ2-3,-,TRBV2,CASRALAGGTDTQYF,TGTGCCAGCAGGGCCCTAGCGGGAGGGACAGATACGCAGTATTTT
TRBD1,TRBJ2-7,-,TRBV5-6,CASSRGQGHEQYF,TGTGCCAGCAGCCGGGGACAGGGCCACGAGCAGTACTTC
TRBD1,TRBJ1-5,-,TRBV2,CASSQDRGRGQPQHF,TGTGCCAGCAGTCAAGACAGGGGGCGCGGTCAGCCCCAGCATTTT
TRBD1,TRBJ2-5,-,TRBV7-3,CASSSLGTGGRETQYF,TGTGCCAGCAGCTCACTGGGGACAGGGGGCAGAGAGACCCAGTACTTC
-,TRBJ1-4,-,TRBV27,CASSFGLDNEKLFF,TGTGCCAGCAGTTTTGGGCTCGATAATGAAAAACTGTTTTTT
TRBD2,TRBJ2-1,-,TRBV19,CASTSSGSSYNEQFF,TGTGCCAGTACTTCTAGCGGGAGCTCCTACAATGAGCAGTTCTTC
-,TRBJ2-5,-,TRBV24-1,CATSDLQLQVNGQETQYF,TGTGCCACCAGTGATTTGCAACTGCAAGTAAATGGCCAAGAGACCCAGTACTTC
-,TRBJ2-3,-,TRBV3-1/TRBV3-2,CASSHGTGDTQYF,TGTGCCAGCAGCCACGGTACGGGAGATACGCAGTATTTT
TRBD1,TRBJ2-5,-,TRBV24-1,CATSGGTVQETQYF,TGTGCCACCAGTGGGGGGACAGTCCAAGAGACCCAGTACTTC
TRBD1,TRBJ1-1,-,TRBV6-6,CASSRGRGRDTEAFF,TGTGCCAGCAGTAGGGGCAGGGGGCGAGACACTGAAGCTTTCTTT
-,TRBJ1-1,-,TRBV28,CASCVLRMNTEAFF,TGTGCCAGCTGTGTATTAAGGATGAACACTGAAGCTTTCTTT
-,TRBJ1-6,-,TRBV19,CASSAQASTNSPLHF,TGTGCCAGTAGTGCCCAGGCCTCTACCAATTCACCCCTCCACTTT
-,TRBJ2-1,few,TRBV9,CASSPSPTHNEQFF,TGTGCCAGCAGCCCATCCCCCACCCACAATGAGCAGTTCTTC
TRBD2,TRBJ2-1,once,TRBV19,CASSIVPISGNAYNEQFF,TGTGCCAGTAGTATAGTACCGATCAGCGGGAACGCCTACAATGAGCAGTTCTTC
-,TRBJ2-2,-,TRBV21-1,CASSARLAGERPPGELFF,TGTGCCAGCAGCGCCCGACTAGCGGGAGAAAGGCCACCGGGGGAGCTGTTTTTT
-,TRBJ2-7,-,TRBV18,CASSPQGSGTYEQYF,TGTGCCAGCTCACCACAGGGATCGGGTACCTACGAGCAGTACTTC
-,TRBJ1-1,few,TRBV21-1,CASGKDTEAFF,TGTGCCAGCGGAAAGGACACTGAAGCTTTCTTT
-,TRBJ1-2,-,TRBV28,CASSFGTGTSGYTF,TGTGCCAGCAGTTTCGGGACGGGTACCAGTGGCTACACCTTC
TRBD1,TRBJ1-1,few,TRBV7-3,CASSDGLVNHRGRNTEAFF,TGTGCCAGCAGCGACGGATTAGTGAACCACAGGGGGCGGAACACTGAAGCTTTCTTT
-,TRBJ1-4,-,TRBV9,CASSVESFATNEKLFF,TGTGCCAGCAGCGTCGAAAGCTTTGCAACTAATGAAAAACTGTTTTTT
-,TRBJ2-7,medium-sized,TRBV28,CASSTFSGRGLYEQYF,TGTGCCAGCAGTACCTTCTCGGGGCGCGGGCTCTACGAGCAGTACTTC
-,TRBJ1-2,-,TRBV11-2,CASSLRGGTSYGYTF,TGTGCCAGCAGCTTGAGGGGGGGTACATCCTATGGCTACACCTTC
TRBD1,TRBJ2-6,-,TRBV14,CASSRRRDRGGSGANVLTF,TGTGCCAGCAGCCGTCGCCGGGACAGGGGGGGGTCTGGGGCCAACGTCCTGACTTTC
-,TRBJ1-1,few,TRBV29-1,CSVEGLYTEAFF,TGCAGCGTTGAAGGCTTATACACTGAAGCTTTCTTT
-,TRBJ2-7,-,TRBV18,CASSPRDNYEQYF,TGTGCCAGCTCACCCCGGGACAACTACGAGCAGTACTTC
-,TRBJ2-1,few,TRBV2,CASSETRGSYNEQFF,TGTGCCAGCAGTGAAACCAGGGGCTCCTACAATGAGCAGTTCTTC
TRBD1,TRBJ1-2,-,TRBV14,CASSQKTGNYGYTF,TGTGCCAGCAGCCAAAAGACAGGGAACTATGGCTACACCTTC
-,TRBJ1-5,few,TRBV7-9,CASSFDRGPQHF,TGTGCCAGCAGCTTTGACCGGGGACCCCAGCATTTT
TRBD1,TRBJ2-2,few,TRBV6-5,CASSYSRTGNTGELFF,TGTGCCAGCAGTTACTCTCGGACAGGGAACACCGGGGAGCTGTTTTTT
-,TRBJ1-4,-,TRBV5-1,CASSLALINEKLFF,TGCGCCAGCAGCTTGGCCCTGATTAATGAAAAACTGTTTTTT
TRBD2,TRBJ2-1,-,TRBV6-1,CASSEAASGNYNEQFF,TGTGCCAGCAGTGAAGCGGCTAGCGGGAATTACAATGAGCAGTTCTTC
TRBD1,TRBJ2-5,-,TRBV27,CASSQLGQGAGETQYF,TGTGCCAGCAGTCAACTCGGTCAGGGGGCAGGGGAGACCCAGTACTTC
-,TRBJ1-1,-,TRBV19,CATAAQGDTEAFF,TGTGCCACCGCGGCTCAGGGTGACACTGAAGCTTTCTTT
-,TRBJ2-1,once,TRBV5-1,CASSRVPGNEQFF,TGCGCCAGCAGCCGGGTGCCCGGTAATGAGCAGTTCTTC